Shown below are 32 T cell receptor beta chains from a single sample sequenced in a study of identical twins (dated by TCRdb to the mid-2010s). Library preparation employed 5' RACE. The run used an Illumina HiSeq 2000. TCRdb redid the processing of the public reads, applying fastp at Q25 and MiXCR, and retained in-frame beta chains. When rows share a CDR3 protein, they turn into one entry using the most common DNA and genes. In all, the sample holds roughly 770,000 distinct CDR3 sequences, and around a sixth of those were seen once. The ten largest clones represent about 12% of the sample. This sample was also put to use in a study of T cells expressing NK-cell markers.

The specimen sequenced was PBMCs. The source of these receptors is a woman between 18 and 29 years old in good health.

This clonotype has just a few counts. The CDR3 here is CASSRWTSGPSTDTQYF. Written as DNA, the CDR3 is TGTGCCAGCAGCAGATGGACTAGCGGGCCTAGCACAGATACGCAGTATTTT. This chain uses TRBV7-2 with TRBJ2-3, with TRBD2 matching 11 bases. The V gene end was trimmed by 5 bases and the J gene end by 0 bases; junction bases not matched to a gene: 7. This CDR3 contains 17 residues. Germline V gives CDR1 SGHTA, CDR2 FQGNSA. Together with reference TRBV7-2 and TRBJ2-3, the CDR3 gives the full variable domain: GAGVSQSPSNKVTEKGKDVELRCDPISGHTALYWYRQSLGQGLEFLIYFQGNSAPDKSGLPSDRFSAERTGGSVSTLTIQRTQQEDSAVYLCASSRWTSGPSTDTQYFGPGTRLTVL.

A few counts support this clonotype. The rearrangement joins TRBV12-3 or TRBV12-4 to TRBJ1-2, with 7 bases aligning to TRBD1. Losses at the gene ends were 6 bases for V and 5 bases for J; bases not matched to a gene: 9. The CDR3 is 14 residues long. CDR3 DNA: TGTGCCAGCAGATCCGCCGGGACAGCATATGGCTACACCTTC. Its translation: CASRSAGTAYGYTF.

V usage is TRBV7-3 and J usage is TRBJ2-7; D is perhaps TRBD2 (6 bases). Germline lookup yields CDR1 SGHTA and CDR2 FQGTGA. The CDR3 has 15 residues. V gave up 6 bases and J gave up 4 bases, with 19 bases separating them. The CDR3: CASSQAGTVGYEQYF. The CDR3, as DNA: TGTGCCAGCAGTCAAGCCGGGACTGTCGGTTACGAGCAGTACTTC.

V usage is TRBV5-5 and J usage is TRBJ1-1; 8 bases line up with TRBD1. The J segment lost 4 bases and the V segment lost 4 bases, leaving 6 bases of the junction unmatched. The CDR3 covers 14 residues. CDR1 is SGHKS and CDR2 is YYEKEE in the germline V gene (reference sequence). This CDR3 reads CASSGRQGSTEAFF. The CDR3 nucleotides read TGTGCCAGCAGCGGAAGACAGGGGTCCACTGAAGCTTTCTTT.

There are a few counts of this clonotype. This chain joins TRBV27 and TRBJ2-7; no reliable D call. CDR1 MNHEY and CDR2 SMNVEV come from the germline V gene (reference sequence). The CDR3 totals 15 residues. V was trimmed by 6 bases and J by 5 bases, leaving 20 bases between them. The CDR3 coding sequence is TGTGCCAGCAGATCCCTCCTCCCCGATGTCCACGAGCAGTACTTC. Its protein is CASRSLLPDVHEQYF.

The V call is TRBV6-2 or TRBV6-3, the J call TRBJ1-1; D unresolved. This CDR3 has 14 amino acids. Germline V gene lookup returns CDR1 MNHEY and CDR2 SVGEGT. Trimming took off 4 bases at V and 3 bases at J, with 12 bases between the two ends. CDR3 loop: CASSFKTEYTEAFF. The CDR3, as DNA: TGTGCCAGCAGTTTTAAAACAGAGTACACTGAAGCTTTCTTT.

The gene calls are TRBV21-1 and TRBJ1-5. TRBV21-1 is described as a pseudogene. The CDR3 loop spans 15 amino acids. The CDR3 loop is CASSGTDRACQPQHF. The CDR3 bases are TGTGCCAGCAGCGGAACTGACCGAGCCTGTCAGCCCCAGCATTTT.

This clonotype occurred many times. This sequence joins TRBV18 and TRBJ2-2; D is unresolved. Trimming took off 8 bases at V and 1 base at J, with 8 bases between the two ends. Germline-derived CDR1 and CDR2 are KGHSH and LQKENI. There are 13 residues in the CDR3. CDR3 nucleotides: TGTGCCAGCAGCCCTCAGAACACCGGGGAGCTGTTTTTT. It codes for CASSPQNTGELFF.

This clonotype turned up a few times. This chain connects TRBV3-1 to TRBJ2-1, with 9 nucleotides matching TRBD1. The length of the CDR3 is 14 residues. J lost 8 bases, V lost 2 bases, and 4 bases had no gene match. CDR1 and CDR2 (germline): LGHDT, YNNKEL (reference sequence). In DNA form, the CDR3 reads TGTGCCAGCAGCCAACGGGACAGGGTTGATGAGCAGTTCTTC. It translates to CASSQRDRVDEQFF.

The chain has TRBV3-1 and TRBJ2-5; D is undetermined. This CDR3 comprises 15 residues. Deletions cut 0 bases from V and 4 bases from J, with 12 bases between. Per germline, CDR1 LGHDT and CDR2 YNNKEL (reference sequence). This CDR3 is CASSQEAFPGETQYF. CDR3 coding DNA: TGTGCCAGCAGCCAAGAGGCATTTCCGGGAGAGACCCAGTACTTC.

This clonotype was picked up a small number of times. The chain carries TRBV5-1 and TRBJ2-5; 7 positions match TRBD1. The CDR3 has 14 residues. Germline CDR1 SGHRS, CDR2 YFSETQ. V was clipped by 3 bases and J by 1 base; unmatched bases: 3. The CDR3 is CASSWGTAQETQYF. CDR3 nucleotides: TGCGCCAGCAGCTGGGGGACAGCCCAAGAGACCCAGTACTTC.

The DNA of the CDR3 is TGTGCCATCACCCGGAGAGTGGACAGCTACAATCAGCCCCAGCATTTT. It yields the protein CAITRRVDSYNQPQHF. The genes are TRBV10-3 and TRBJ1-5; D is possibly TRBD1 (6 bases). CDR1 is ENHRY and CDR2 is SYGVKD in the germline V gene. CDR3 size: 16 residues. The germline V and J ends were trimmed by 7 bases and 3 bases, with 19 bases remaining between them.

The genes are TRBV9 and TRBJ2-3, with D unresolved. Trimming removed 0 bases at V and 4 bases at J, with 12 bases between. Per the germline V gene, CDR1 is SGDLS and CDR2 is YYNGEE. CDR3 length: 15 residues. CDR3 sequence reads: CASSVGGLPADTQYF. DNA of the CDR3: TGTGCCAGCAGCGTAGGAGGTCTGCCGGCAGATACGCAGTATTTT.

This clonotype was seen a few times. The chain employs TRBV27 and TRBJ2-7; 9 nucleotides match TRBD2. The CDR3 is made up of 18 amino acids. J was trimmed by 0 bases and V by 6 bases; bases with no gene match: 15. From germline, CDR1 is MNHEY and CDR2 SMNVEV (reference sequence). The CDR3 DNA reads TGTGCCAGCAGCTCGACCGGGACTAGCATCTCTAGCTCCTACGAGCAGTACTTC. Its protein is CASSSTGTSISSSYEQYF.

This clonotype was seen a few times. The CDR3 nucleotides are TGCAGTGCTAAAGGGGCACATGAGACCCAGTACTTC. This gives the protein CSAKGAHETQYF. This chain joins TRBV20-1 and TRBJ2-5; D is possibly TRBD1 (5 bases). Trimming took off 4 bases at V and 5 bases at J, with 11 bases between the two ends. Germline CDR1 and CDR2: DFQATT and SNEGSKA (reference sequence). The CDR3 spans 12 residues.

This clonotype has a handful of counts. This rearrangement joins TRBV20-1 to TRBJ2-1; 7 positions match TRBD2. CDR1 is DFQATT and CDR2 is SNEGSKA in the germline V gene (reference sequence). The CDR3 is 11 residues long. The CDR3 DNA is TGCGGGGGGAGCGGGGTCAATGAGCAGTTCTTC. As protein: CGGSGVNEQFF.

The rearrangement uses TRBV18 and TRBJ2-6, with a weak D call TRBD1 (6 bases). CDR1 and CDR2 (germline): KGHSH, LQKENI. CDR3 length: 18 amino acids. Trimming shortened V by 2 bases and J by 0 bases, and 14 bases separated the two germline ends. CDR3 sequence reads: CASSPFAGVSSGANVLTF. The CDR3 DNA reads as TGTGCCAGCTCACCATTCGCAGGGGTGAGCTCTGGGGCCAACGTCCTGACTTTC.

CDR3 nucleotide sequence: TGTGCCAGCAGCCAAGGAGGGAGCGGGTACACCGGGGAGCTGTTTTTT. Translation gives CASSQGGSGYTGELFF. The V and J genes are TRBV4-2 and TRBJ2-2, with D possibly matching TRBD2 (6 bases). The germline CDR1 and CDR2 sequences are LGHNA and YNFKEQ. Trimming left V 1 base short and J 3 bases short, with 12 bases between. The CDR3 runs 16 residues.

This clonotype was counted a few times. The CDR3 DNA reads TGCGCCAGCAGTGCGAACAGGGCCAGGAACACCGGGGAGCTGTTTTTT. This translates into CASSANRARNTGELFF. V is TRBV10-1 and J is TRBJ2-2; tentatively, D is TRBD1 (6 bases). V gave up 4 bases and J gave up 1 base, with 13 bases separating them. There are 16 residues in the CDR3. The germline gives CDR1 WNHNN, CDR2 SYGVQD (reference sequence).

This clonotype was found a few times. The chain employs TRBV3-1 and TRBJ2-1; TRBD1 agrees at 9 bases. CDR1 and CDR2 from the germline V gene are LGHDT and YNNKEL (reference sequence). CDR3 size: 13 residues. The trim removed 9 bases at V and 9 bases at J, leaving 9 bases unmatched. The CDR3 region has the DNA TGTGCCAGACCAACACAGGGGGCCGCTGAGCAGTTCTTC. The encoded protein is CARPTQGAAEQFF.

This clonotype has more than one count but fewer than ten. The chain has TRBV5-1 and TRBJ2-7; 7 bases fit TRBD2. Germline CDR1 and CDR2: SGHRS and YFSETQ. This CDR3 is built from 13 residues. The trim removed 6 bases at V and 2 bases at J, leaving 5 bases unmatched. The CDR3: CASTRGETYEQYF. The CDR3 DNA follows: TGCGCCAGCACCCGGGGGGAGACCTACGAGCAGTACTTC.

Only a few counts were recorded for this clonotype. The rearrangement joins TRBV5-5 to TRBJ2-5; 8 bases align to TRBD1. Per the germline V gene, CDR1 is SGHKS and CDR2 is YYEKEE (reference sequence). The CDR3 has 16 amino acids. The trim removed 0 bases at V and 4 bases at J, leaving 8 bases unmatched. This chain's CDR3 is CASSLAGQGFAETQYF. The CDR3 DNA is TGTGCCAGCAGCTTGGCAGGACAGGGTTTTGCAGAGACCCAGTACTTC.

The V and J genes are TRBV18 and TRBJ2-7, with D hard to call. V dropped 3 bases and J dropped 2 bases, with 11 bases sitting between them. Germline V gene sequence: CDR1 KGHSH, CDR2 LQKENI. This CDR3 spans 14 amino acids. DNA of the CDR3: TGTGCCAGCTCACCCCTACGCTCTACCTACGAGCAGTACTTC. Amino acid sequence: CASSPLRSTYEQYF.

The chain carries TRBV5-1 and TRBJ2-4, with 7 bases that match TRBD2. The CDR3 sequence is 14 residues long. Germline-derived CDR1 and CDR2 are SGHRS and YFSETQ. The junction had 5 bases not matched to a gene; V was cut back by 0 bases and J by 8 bases. The CDR3 bases are TGCGCCAGCAGCTTGGAGAGCGGGATTGACATTCAGTACTTC. Encoded protein: CASSLESGIDIQYF.

CDR3 amino acids: CASSSRSGRAGKSYEQYF. CDR3 nucleotides: TGTGCCAGCAGTTCTCGGAGCGGGAGGGCTGGGAAGTCCTACGAGCAGTACTTC. The chain employs TRBV12-3 or TRBV12-4 and TRBJ2-7; 10 bases are shared with TRBD2. The CDR3 is 18 amino acids. V trimming: 4 bases; J trimming: 1 base; junction bases outside the gene matches: 13.

This clonotype occurred many times. The rearrangement uses TRBV5-1 and TRBJ2-2; tentatively, D is TRBD1 (6 bases). The CDR3 consists of 14 residues. From germline, CDR1 is SGHRS and CDR2 YFSETQ. V lost 0 bases and J lost 6, with 9 bases in between. The CDR3 DNA reads TGCGCCAGCAGCTTGGCCCAGGGGTCCGGGGAGCTGTTTTTT. As protein: CASSLAQGSGELFF.

This clonotype was observed a handful of times. V and J are TRBV5-5 and TRBJ2-5; the D gene is possibly TRBD1 (6 bases). This CDR3 has 15 amino acids. The ends were cut back, 4 bases at V and 3 bases at J, with 16 bases in the middle. CDR1 is SGHKS and CDR2 is YYEKEE in the germline V gene (reference sequence). The CDR3 reads CASSLGSHREETQYF. The CDR3 DNA reads TGTGCCAGCAGCCTTGGGTCTCACAGGGAAGAGACCCAGTACTTC.

The J gene is TRBJ2-3, the V gene TRBV5-1, with 8 bases fitting TRBD2. Trimming took 0 bases from V and 0 from J; bases not matched to a gene: 12. The CDR3 contains 19 residues. Germline V gene data show CDR1 as SGHRS and CDR2 as YFSETQ. The DNA for the CDR3 is TGCGCCAGCAGCTTGGAGATTCCGGGACTAGAAAGTAGCACAGATACGCAGTATTTT. It yields the protein CASSLEIPGLESSTDTQYF.

This clonotype was counted a single time. The rearrangement links TRBV20-1 to TRBJ2-2, with D uncertain. CDR1 and CDR2 from the germline V gene are DFQATT and SNEGSKA (reference sequence). This CDR3 spans 14 amino acids. Between the trimmed V and J ends, which lost 2 bases and 0 bases, there was a span of 7 bases. CDR3 in amino acids: CSARLDPNTGELFF. In DNA, the CDR3 is TGCAGTGCTAGACTTGACCCGAACACCGGGGAGCTGTTTTTT.

The rearrangement joins TRBV6-1 to TRBJ2-7; TRBD1 matches at 9 bases. CDR1 is MNHNS and CDR2 is SASEGT in the germline V gene. The CDR3 extends over 14 amino acids. The J segment lost 4 bases and the V segment lost 10 bases, leaving 11 bases of the junction unmatched. This CDR3 is CATRINRGLYEQYF. The CDR3 DNA reads TGTGCCACCAGGATCAACAGGGGGCTGTACGAGCAGTACTTC.

The rearrangement links TRBV4-3 to TRBJ2-3; D is perhaps TRBD1 (6 bases). Germline CDR1 and CDR2: LGHNA and YSLEER. V was cut by 4 bases and J by 2 bases, with 10 bases left in between. CDR3 length: 14 amino acids. The DNA for the CDR3 is TGCGCCAGCAGCCCAGGGGTGGACACAGATACGCAGTATTTT. Protein product: CASSPGVDTDTQYF.

The chain combines TRBV7-9 with TRBJ1-1; 7 bases fit TRBD1. CDR1 and CDR2 (germline): SEHNR, FQNEAQ (reference sequence). Trimming took 4 bases from V and 6 from J; bases not matched to a gene: 2. The CDR3 is 12 residues long. The CDR3, as DNA: TGTGCCAGCAGCTCCGACAGGGCTGAAGCTTTCTTT. Encoded protein: CASSSDRAEAFF.